This TCR beta chain was documented in a study of T-cell reconstitution after alpha-beta-depleted transplantation in children. Germline values: CDR1 DFQATT, CDR2 SNEGSKA (reference sequence). This CDR3 is 15 amino acids long. Deletions cut 0 bases from V and 10 bases from J, with 16 bases between. Library preparation (for TCRbeta) was performed with unique molecular identifiers. TCRdb independently ran MiXCR on the PCR reads; one entry per CDR3 protein. The table has around 180,000 distinct CDR3 sequences, roughly 10% seen once. This clonotype was seen many times. The sequenced sample was PBMCs, obtained before TCRalphabeta/CD19-depleted stem cell transplant. The clonotype was recovered from a boy under 10 years old with acute myeloid leukemia, due to receive a stem cell transplant. V usage is TRBV20-1 and J usage is TRBJ1-6; D is ambiguous. CDR3 bases: TGCAGTGCTAGAGATTTTTCGGCAGACGGGTCACCCCTCCACTTT. Translated: CSARDFSADGSPLHF.